This T cell receptor (beta chain) was captured in a study of T-cell reconstitution after alpha-beta-depleted transplantation in children. The sample holds many counts of this clonotype. Unique molecular identifiers were used in preparing the TCRbeta library. TCRdb re-derived calls from the PCR reads in MiXCR, one entry per CDR3 protein. Of some 200,000 distinct CDR3 sequences in the sample, roughly 6.3% are singletons; the top ten hold about 4.4%. The CDR3 totals 16 residues. CDR1 and CDR2 (germline): SGHRS, YFSETQ. Trimming shortened V by 4 bases and J by 1 base, and 15 bases separated the two germline ends.

The genes are TRBV5-1 and TRBJ2-1; D tentatively reads TRBD1 or TRBD2 (5 bases each). This clonotype originated in a girl under three years old with combined immunodeficiency, due to receive a stem cell transplant. The material was PBMCs, obtained before TCRalphabeta/CD19-depleted stem cell transplant. The CDR3 nucleotides are TGCGCCAGCAGCAAAAATGGGGGTAGTTCCTACAATGAGCAGTTCTTC. This encodes CASSKNGGSSYNEQFF.